This T cell receptor (beta chain) was captured by sequencing in a study of a mutant IDH1 vaccine in newly diagnosed glioma. Time point denoted: week 23, last vaccination. The study gave 300 ug of mutant IDH1 20-mer peptide per vaccine dose, with topical imiquimod. The CDR3 is 16 residues long. Trimming cost V 0 bases and J 3 bases, with 11 bases left between them. Germline loops: CDR1 LNHNV, CDR2 YYDKDF (reference sequence). Concerning this clone itself: Its antigen remains unknown.

Clones were read by immunoSEQ multiplex PCR, and TCRdb kept only the in-frame ones, dropping some. There are 35,000 to 50,000 clones in the sample; more than 85% occur only once, and roughly 3.9% lies in the top ten. The sample was PBMCs, taken from a glioma patient whose treatment included an IDH1 peptide vaccine. The clonotype comes from a man aged 45-60 years with glioma. J is TRBJ2-2 and V is TRBV15, with D possibly matching TRBD1 (6 bases). CDR3 amino acids: CATSRDLPGDTGELFF. Here the CDR3 DNA reads TGTGCCACCAGCAGAGATTTGCCAGGGGACACCGGGGAGCTGTTTTTT.